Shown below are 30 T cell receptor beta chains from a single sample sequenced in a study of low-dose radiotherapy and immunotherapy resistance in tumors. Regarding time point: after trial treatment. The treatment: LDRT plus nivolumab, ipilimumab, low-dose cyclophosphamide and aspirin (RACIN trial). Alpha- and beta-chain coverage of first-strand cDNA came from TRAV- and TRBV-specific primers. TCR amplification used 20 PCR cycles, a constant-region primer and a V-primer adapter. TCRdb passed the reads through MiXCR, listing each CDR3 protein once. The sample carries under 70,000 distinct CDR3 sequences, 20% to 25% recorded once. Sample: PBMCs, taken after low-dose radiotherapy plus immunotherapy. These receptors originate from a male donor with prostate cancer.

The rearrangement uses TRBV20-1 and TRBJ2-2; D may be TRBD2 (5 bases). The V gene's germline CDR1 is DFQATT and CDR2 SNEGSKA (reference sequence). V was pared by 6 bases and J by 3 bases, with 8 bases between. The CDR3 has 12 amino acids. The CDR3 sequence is CSATEDTGELFF. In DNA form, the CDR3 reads TGCAGTGCCACGGAGGACACCGGGGAGCTGTTTTTT.

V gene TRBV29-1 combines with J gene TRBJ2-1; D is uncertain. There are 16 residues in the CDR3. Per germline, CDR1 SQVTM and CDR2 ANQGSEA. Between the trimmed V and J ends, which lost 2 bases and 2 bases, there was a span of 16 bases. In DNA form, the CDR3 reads TGCAGCGTTGAAACGTCACGAAGGTTCCCCTACAATGAGCAGTTCTTC. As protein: CSVETSRRFPYNEQFF.

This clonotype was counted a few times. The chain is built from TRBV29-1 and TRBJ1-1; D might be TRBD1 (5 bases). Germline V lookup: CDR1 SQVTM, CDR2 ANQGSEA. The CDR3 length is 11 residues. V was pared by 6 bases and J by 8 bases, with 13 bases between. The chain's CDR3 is CSVGAAGEAFF. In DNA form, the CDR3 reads TGCAGCGTCGGGGCGGCAGGGGAAGCTTTCTTT.

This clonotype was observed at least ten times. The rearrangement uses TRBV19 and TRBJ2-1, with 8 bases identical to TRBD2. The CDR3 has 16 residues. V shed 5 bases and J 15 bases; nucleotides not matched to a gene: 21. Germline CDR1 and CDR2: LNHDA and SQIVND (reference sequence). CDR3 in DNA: TGTGCCAGTAGTCCCCGACTAGCGCGGGAGAATGAAGAAGTGTTCTTC. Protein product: CASSPRLARENEEVFF.

CDR3 loop: CASSPGTRMDEQFF. The CDR3 DNA follows: TGTGCCAGCAGCCCCGGGACTAGGATGGATGAGCAGTTCTTC. V usage is TRBV13 and J usage is TRBJ2-1, with 8 bases fitting TRBD2. With 5 bases clipped from V and 8 bases from J, the junction kept 8 bases outside the gene matches. The CDR3 has 14 residues. In germline, CDR1 is PRHDT, CDR2 FYEKMQ (reference sequence).

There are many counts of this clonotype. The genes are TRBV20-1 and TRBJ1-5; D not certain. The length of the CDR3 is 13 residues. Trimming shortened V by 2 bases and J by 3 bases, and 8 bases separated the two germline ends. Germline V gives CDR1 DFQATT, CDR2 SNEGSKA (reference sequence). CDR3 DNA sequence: TGCAGTGCTAGACCCAGCTTCAATCAGCCCCAGCATTTT. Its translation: CSARPSFNQPQHF.

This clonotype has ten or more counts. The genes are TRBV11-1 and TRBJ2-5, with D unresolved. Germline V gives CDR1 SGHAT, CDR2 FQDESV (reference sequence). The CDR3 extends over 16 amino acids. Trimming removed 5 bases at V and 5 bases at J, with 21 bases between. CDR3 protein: CASSLSRHNSRETQYF. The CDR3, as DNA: TGTGCCAGCAGCCTTTCCCGACACAATTCCAGGGAGACCCAGTACTTC.

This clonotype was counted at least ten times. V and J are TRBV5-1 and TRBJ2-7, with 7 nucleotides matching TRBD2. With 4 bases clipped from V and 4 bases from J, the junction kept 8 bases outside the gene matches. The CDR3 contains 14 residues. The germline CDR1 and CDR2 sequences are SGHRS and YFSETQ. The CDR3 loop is CASSPGGAKYEQYF. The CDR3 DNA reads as TGCGCCAGCAGCCCGGGGGGAGCTAAGTACGAGCAGTACTTC.

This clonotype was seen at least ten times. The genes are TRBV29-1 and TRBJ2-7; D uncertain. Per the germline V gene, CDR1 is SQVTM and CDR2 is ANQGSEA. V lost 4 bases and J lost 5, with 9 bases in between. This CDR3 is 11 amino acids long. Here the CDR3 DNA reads TGCAGCGTTGGCTTACCAAACGAGCAGTACTTC. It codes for CSVGLPNEQYF.

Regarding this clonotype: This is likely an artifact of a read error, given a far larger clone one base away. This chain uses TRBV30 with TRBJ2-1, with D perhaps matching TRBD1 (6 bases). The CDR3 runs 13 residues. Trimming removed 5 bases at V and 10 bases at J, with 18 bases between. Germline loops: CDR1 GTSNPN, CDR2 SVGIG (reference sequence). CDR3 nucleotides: TGTGCCTGGGGACCCGGGACACCCGAAGAGCAGTTCTTC. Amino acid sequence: CAWGPGTPEEQFF.

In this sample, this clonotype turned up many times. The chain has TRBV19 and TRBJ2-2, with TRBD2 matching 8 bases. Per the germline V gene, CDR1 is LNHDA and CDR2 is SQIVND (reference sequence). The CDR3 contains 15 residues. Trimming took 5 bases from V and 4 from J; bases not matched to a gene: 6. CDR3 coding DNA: TGTGCCAGTAGTTCCCGGACTAGCCCCACCGGGGAGCTGTTTTTT. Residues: CASSSRTSPTGELFF.

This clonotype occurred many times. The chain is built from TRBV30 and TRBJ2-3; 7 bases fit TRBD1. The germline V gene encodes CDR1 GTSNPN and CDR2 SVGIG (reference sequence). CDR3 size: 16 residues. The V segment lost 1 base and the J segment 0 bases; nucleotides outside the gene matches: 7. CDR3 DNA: TGTGCCTGGAGTGGACAGGGCAAGACTAGCACAGATACGCAGTATTTT. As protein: CAWSGQGKTSTDTQYF.

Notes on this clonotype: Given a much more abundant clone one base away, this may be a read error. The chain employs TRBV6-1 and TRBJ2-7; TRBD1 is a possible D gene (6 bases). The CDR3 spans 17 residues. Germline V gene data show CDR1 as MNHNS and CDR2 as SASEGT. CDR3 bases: TGTGCCATCAGTGAGACCGCACAGGGCTTCTTACGCGACGAGCAGTACTTC. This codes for CAISETAQGFLRDEQYF.

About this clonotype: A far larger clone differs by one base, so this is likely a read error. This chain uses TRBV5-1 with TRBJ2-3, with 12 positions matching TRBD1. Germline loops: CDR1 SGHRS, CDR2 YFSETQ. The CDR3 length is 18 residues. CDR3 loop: CASSTGTGGPVEVDTQYF. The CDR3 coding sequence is TGTGCCAGCAGCACCGGGACAGGGGGCCCAGTGGAGGTAGATACGCAGTATTTT.

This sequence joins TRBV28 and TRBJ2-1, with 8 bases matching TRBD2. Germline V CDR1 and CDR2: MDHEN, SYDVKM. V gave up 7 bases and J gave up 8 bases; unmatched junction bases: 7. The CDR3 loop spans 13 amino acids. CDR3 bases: TGTGCCAGCACCCCGGGAGGGAGGGATGAGCAGTTCTTC. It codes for CASTPGGRDEQFF.

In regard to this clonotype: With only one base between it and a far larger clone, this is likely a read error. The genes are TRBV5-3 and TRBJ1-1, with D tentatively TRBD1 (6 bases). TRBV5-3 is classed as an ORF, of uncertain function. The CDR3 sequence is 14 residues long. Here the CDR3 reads CDSSSTGSRTEAFF. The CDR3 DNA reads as TGTGACAGCAGCTCAACAGGGTCGCGCACTGAAGCTTTCTTT.

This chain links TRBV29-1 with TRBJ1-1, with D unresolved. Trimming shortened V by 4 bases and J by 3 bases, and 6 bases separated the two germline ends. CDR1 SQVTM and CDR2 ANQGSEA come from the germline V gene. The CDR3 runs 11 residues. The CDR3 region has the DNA TGCAGCGTTGCTGATTACACTGAAGCTTTCTTT. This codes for CSVADYTEAFF.

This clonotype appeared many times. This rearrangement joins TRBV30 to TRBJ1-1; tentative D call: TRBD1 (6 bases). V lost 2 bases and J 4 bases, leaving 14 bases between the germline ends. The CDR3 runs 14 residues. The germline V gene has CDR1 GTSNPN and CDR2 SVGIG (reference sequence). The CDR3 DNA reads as TGTGCCTGGAGTCGAGGGGGATCTGGCACTGAAGCTTTCTTT. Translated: CAWSRGGSGTEAFF. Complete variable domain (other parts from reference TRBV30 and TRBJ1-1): SQTIHQWPATLVQPVGSPLSLECTVEGTSNPNLYWYRQAAGRGLQLLFYSVGIGQISSEVPQNLSASRPQDRQFILSSKKLLLSDSGFYLCAWSRGGSGTEAFFGQGTRLTVV.

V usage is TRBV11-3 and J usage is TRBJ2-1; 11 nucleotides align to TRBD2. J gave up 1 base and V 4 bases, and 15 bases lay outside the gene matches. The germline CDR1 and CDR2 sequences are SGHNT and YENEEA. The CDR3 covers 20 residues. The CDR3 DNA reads TGTGCCAGCAGCTACAGAGACGGCTCGGGACTAGCGGCTTCCTACAATGAGCAGTTCTTC. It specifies CASSYRDGSGLAASYNEQFF.

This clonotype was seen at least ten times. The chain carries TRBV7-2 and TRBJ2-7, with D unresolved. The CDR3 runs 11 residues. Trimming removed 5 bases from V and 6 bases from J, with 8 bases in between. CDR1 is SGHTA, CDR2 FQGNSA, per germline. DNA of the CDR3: TGTGCCAGCAGCCTATGGGGCGAGCAGTACTTC. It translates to CASSLWGEQYF.

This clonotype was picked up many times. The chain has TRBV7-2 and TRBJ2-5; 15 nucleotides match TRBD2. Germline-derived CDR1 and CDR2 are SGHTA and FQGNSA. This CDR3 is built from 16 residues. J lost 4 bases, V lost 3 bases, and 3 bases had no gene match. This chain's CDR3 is CASSFGLAGGRETQYF. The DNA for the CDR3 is TGTGCCAGCAGCTTCGGACTAGCGGGGGGGCGAGAGACCCAGTACTTC.

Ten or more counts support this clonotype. The CDR3 DNA reads TGCGCCAGCAGCCAAGGAGCGAACAGGGGGCTGCACACCATATATTTT. This sequence encodes CASSQGANRGLHTIYF. The genes are TRBV4-1 and TRBJ1-3; TRBD1 matches at 9 bases. J was trimmed by 8 bases and V by 1 base; bases with no gene match: 9. The germline V gene encodes CDR1 MGHRA and CDR2 YSYEKL. This CDR3 contains 16 residues.

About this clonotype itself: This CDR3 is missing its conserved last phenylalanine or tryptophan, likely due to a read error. This CDR3 is CSVGGRELETQYL. The CDR3 nucleotides read TGCAGCGTCGGGGGGCGGGAACTGGAGACCCAGTACTTG. This sequence joins TRBV29-1 and TRBJ2-5; tentative D call: TRBD2 (7 bases). Per the germline V gene, CDR1 is SQVTM and CDR2 is ANQGSEA. The CDR3 consists of 13 residues. The V end was cut by 6 bases, the J end by 5 bases, with 16 bases between.

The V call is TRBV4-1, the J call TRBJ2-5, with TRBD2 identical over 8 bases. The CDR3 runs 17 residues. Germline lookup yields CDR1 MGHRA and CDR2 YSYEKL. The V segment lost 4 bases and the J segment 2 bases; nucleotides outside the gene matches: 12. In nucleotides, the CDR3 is TGCGCCAGCAGCCTCCCGGTGGCGGGGGGCTTACAAGAGACCCAGTACTTC. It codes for CASSLPVAGGLQETQYF.

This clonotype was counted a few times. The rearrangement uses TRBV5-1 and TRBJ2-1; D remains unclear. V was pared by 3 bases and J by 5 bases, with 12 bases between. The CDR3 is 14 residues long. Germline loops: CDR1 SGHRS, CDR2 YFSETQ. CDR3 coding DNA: TGCGCCAGCAGCTACGGACGTTATGACAATGAGCAGTTCTTC. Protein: CASSYGRYDNEQFF.

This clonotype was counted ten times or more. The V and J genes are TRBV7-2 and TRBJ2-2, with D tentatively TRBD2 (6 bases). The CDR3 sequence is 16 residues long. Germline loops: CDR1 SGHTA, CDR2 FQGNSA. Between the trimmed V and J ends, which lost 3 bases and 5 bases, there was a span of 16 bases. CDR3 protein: CASSLRAGRGTGELFF. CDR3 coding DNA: TGTGCCAGCAGCTTGAGGGCGGGACGGGGGACCGGGGAGCTGTTTTTT.

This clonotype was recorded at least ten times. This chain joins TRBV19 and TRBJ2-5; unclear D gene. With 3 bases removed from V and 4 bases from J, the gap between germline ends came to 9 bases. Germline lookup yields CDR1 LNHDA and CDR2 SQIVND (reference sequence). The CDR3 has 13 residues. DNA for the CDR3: TGTGCCAGTAGTATCGACCGTGGAGAGACCCAGTACTTC. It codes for CASSIDRGETQYF.

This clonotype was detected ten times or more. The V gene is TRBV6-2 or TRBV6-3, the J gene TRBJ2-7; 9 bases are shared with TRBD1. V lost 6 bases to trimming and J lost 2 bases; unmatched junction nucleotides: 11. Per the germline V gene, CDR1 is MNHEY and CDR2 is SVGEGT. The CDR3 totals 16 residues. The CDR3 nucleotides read TGTGCCAGCAGCCCCCCGGCCGGGACAGGGACCTACGAGCAGTACTTC. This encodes CASSPPAGTGTYEQYF.

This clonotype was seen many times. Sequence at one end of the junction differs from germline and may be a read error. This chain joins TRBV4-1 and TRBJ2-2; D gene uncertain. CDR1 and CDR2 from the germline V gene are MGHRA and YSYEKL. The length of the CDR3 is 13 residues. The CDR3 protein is CASSQEDTGELFF. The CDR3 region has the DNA TGTGCCAGCAGCCAAGAGGACACCGGGGAGCTGTTTTTT.

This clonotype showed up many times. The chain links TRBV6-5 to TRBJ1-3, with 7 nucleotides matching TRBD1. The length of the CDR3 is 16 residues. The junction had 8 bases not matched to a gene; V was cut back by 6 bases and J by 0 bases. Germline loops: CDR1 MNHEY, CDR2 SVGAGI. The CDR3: CASSRSDRNSGNTIYF. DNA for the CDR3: TGTGCCAGCAGCAGATCGGACAGGAACTCTGGAAACACCATATATTTT.